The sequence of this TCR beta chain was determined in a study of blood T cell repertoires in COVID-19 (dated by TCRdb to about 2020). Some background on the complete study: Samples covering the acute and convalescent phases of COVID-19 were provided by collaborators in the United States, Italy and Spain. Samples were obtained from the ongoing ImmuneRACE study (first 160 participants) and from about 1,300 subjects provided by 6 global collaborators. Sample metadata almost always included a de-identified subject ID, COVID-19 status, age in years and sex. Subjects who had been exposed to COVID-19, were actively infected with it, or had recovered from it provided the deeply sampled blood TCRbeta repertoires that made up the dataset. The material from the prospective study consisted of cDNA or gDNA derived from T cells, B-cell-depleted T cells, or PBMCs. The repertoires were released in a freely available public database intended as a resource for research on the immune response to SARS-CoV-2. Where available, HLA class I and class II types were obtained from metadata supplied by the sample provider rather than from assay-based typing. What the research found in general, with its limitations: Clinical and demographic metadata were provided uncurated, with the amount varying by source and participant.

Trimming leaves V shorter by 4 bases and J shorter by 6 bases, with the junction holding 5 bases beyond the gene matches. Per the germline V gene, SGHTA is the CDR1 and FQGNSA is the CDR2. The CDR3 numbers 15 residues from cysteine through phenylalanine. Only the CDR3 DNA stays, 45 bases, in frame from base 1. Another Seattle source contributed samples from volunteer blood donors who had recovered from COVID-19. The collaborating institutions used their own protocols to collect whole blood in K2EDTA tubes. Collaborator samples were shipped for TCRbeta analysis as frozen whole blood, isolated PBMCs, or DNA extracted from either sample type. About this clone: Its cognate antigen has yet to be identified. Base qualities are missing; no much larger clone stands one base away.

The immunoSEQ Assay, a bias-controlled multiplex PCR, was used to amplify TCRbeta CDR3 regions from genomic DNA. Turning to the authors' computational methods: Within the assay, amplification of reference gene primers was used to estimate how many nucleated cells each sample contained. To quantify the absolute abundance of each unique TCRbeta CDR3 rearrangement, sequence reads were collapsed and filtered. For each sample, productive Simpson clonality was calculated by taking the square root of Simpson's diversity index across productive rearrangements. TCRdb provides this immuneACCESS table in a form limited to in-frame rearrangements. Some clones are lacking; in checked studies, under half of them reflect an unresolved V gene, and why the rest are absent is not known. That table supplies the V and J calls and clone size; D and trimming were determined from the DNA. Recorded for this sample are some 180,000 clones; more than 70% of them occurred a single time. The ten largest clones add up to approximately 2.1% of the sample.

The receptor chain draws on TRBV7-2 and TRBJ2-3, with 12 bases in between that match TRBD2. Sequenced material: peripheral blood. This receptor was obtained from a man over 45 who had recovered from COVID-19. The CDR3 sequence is CASSSSGRAGDTQYF. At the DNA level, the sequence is TGTGCCAGCAGCTCTAGCGGGAGGGCCGGGGATACGCAGTATTTT.